Sequencing of this TCR beta chain was carried out in a study of human T cells and chemical hapten exposure. Specified time point: pre-sensitization, week 0. The sample's treatment: therapeutic diphenylcyclopropenone sensitization with weekly scalp DPC. This clonotype occurred a few times. Per the germline V gene, CDR1 is MNHEY and CDR2 is SMNVEV (reference sequence). V shed 0 bases and J shed 12 bases, with 15 bases lying between them. The CDR3 has 14 amino acids. MiXCR, applied by TCRdb to the RACE reads, yields one record per CDR3 protein. The data show some 60,000 distinct CDR3 sequences, about 11% seen once.

This sequence originates from a woman between 35 and 50 years old with alopecia areata. Some clones in this sample may be carry-over from other donors' samples. V and J are TRBV27 and TRBJ2-4; maybe TRBD1 (5 bases). The source material was whole blood, sampled in connection with sensitization to the hapten diphenylcyclopropenone (DPC). The CDR3 nucleotides are TGTGCCAGCAGTTTATCCGGCAGGACATCGGGTCAGTACTTC. Its translation is CASSLSGRTSGQYF.